This TCR beta chain derives from a study of CD4+ T cells in melanoma. The CDR3 length is 17 residues. The V end lost 5 bases, the J end lost 4 bases, and 23 bases lay between the germline ends. Germline V gives CDR1 SEHNR, CDR2 FQNEAQ (reference sequence). Here immunoSEQ multiplex PCR was the method, and the copy in TCRdb shows in-frame clones only, minus some. The table records approximately 16,000 clones, roughly 60% of them present only once. With respect to this clone: Antigen: not known.

Study conclusions and caveats: CD8+ T cell, macrophage and B cell function reportedly correlated with neoantigen-specific CD4+ T cells. Neoantigen-specific CD4+ T cells in melanoma reportedly had diverse differentiation states.

This receptor was taken from a human donor with melanoma. The sample taken for sequencing was cells from a culture (not recorded whether cultured in vitro). The chain links TRBV7-9 to TRBJ1-1, with D perhaps TRBD1 (5 bases). The CDR3 region has the DNA TGTGCCAGCAGCAAGAGCTTGAAAGGGGCGGGGTCCACTGAAGCTTTCTTT. Encoded protein: CASSKSLKGAGSTEAFF.